This TCR beta chain comes out of a study of blood T cell repertoires in COVID-19. About the research overall: Whether acute or convalescent, the COVID-19 samples came from the United States, Italy and Spain.

The germline gives CDR1 SGHNT, CDR2 YYREEE (reference sequence). The CDR3 totals 12 residues. V shed 0 bases and J shed 4 bases, with 5 bases lying between them. Measured with immunoSEQ multiplex PCR; TCRdb has only the in-frame clones, and not every one. The data contain roughly 250,000 clones, 65% to 80% of them singletons. Sequenced material: peripheral blood. This TCR was sampled from a woman aged 40 to 50 with active or convalescent COVID-19. The chain uses TRBV5-4 and TRBJ2-7; D gene uncertain. CDR3 DNA sequence: TGTGCCAGCAGCTTGGACGGGTACGAGCAGTACTTC. Protein sequence: CASSLDGYEQYF.